The 17 T cell receptor beta chains below were found in one sample sequenced in a study of regulatory dendritic cells for organ transplantation. Sorted subsets were CFSE-labeled and cultured approximately 5 days with allogeneic dendritic cells. Their specific antigens are unknown. TCRdb keeps only in-frame clones here, not all; method: immunoSEQ multiplex PCR. The table has over 10,000 clones, about 90% seen once. The sample comprised naive CD8+ T cells from blood cultured with regulatory dendritic cells. Specified subset: CD45RA+ naive T cells. Source of these receptors: a human donor in good health.

The gene calls are TRBV10-1 and TRBJ2-7; D is unclear. Germline CDR1 WNHNN, CDR2 SYGVQD (reference sequence). V lost 0 bases and J lost 1, with 7 bases in between. The CDR3 runs to 14 residues. CDR3 protein: CASSESSRSYEQYF. The DNA for the CDR3 is TGCGCCAGCAGTGAGTCCAGCAGATCCTACGAGCAGTACTTC.

The rearrangement uses TRBV9 and TRBJ2-3; D might be TRBD1 (6 bases). The CDR3 has 16 residues. The V end was cut by 4 bases, the J end by 4 bases, with 19 bases between. CDR1 is SGDLS and CDR2 is YYNGEE in the germline V gene. CDR3 nucleotides: TGTGCCAGCAGCCAGCCCCGGGATGGGGGCCCAGATACGCAGTATTTT. Translation gives CASSQPRDGGPDTQYF. Looking up the rest from reference TRBV9 and TRBJ2-3 gives the full variable domain: DSGVTQTPKHLITATGQRVTLRCSPRSGDLSVYWYQQSLDQGLQFLIQYYNGEERAKGNILERFSAQQFPDLHSELNLSSLELGDSALYFCASSQPRDGGPDTQYFGPGTRLTVL.

This clone has only a few counts. V is TRBV7-9 and J is TRBJ1-1; 9 bases match TRBD1. Germline trimming cut 1 base from V and 3 bases from J; bases unmatched to any gene: 0. CDR3 size: 14 residues. Germline V gives CDR1 SEHNR, CDR2 FQNEAQ (reference sequence). The CDR3, as DNA: TGTGCCAGCAGCTTAGGACAGGGGGACACTGAAGCTTTCTTT. This sequence encodes CASSLGQGDTEAFF.

The chain is built from TRBV30 and TRBJ1-2; D might be TRBD1 (5 bases). There are 12 residues in the CDR3. V was trimmed by 0 bases and J by 7 bases, leaving 9 bases between them. The germline V gene encodes CDR1 GTSNPN and CDR2 SVGIG (reference sequence). The CDR3, as DNA: TGTGCCTGGAGTGTGCCCAGGGCTGGCTACACCTTC. It is translated as CAWSVPRAGYTF. Supplemented by reference TRBV30 and TRBJ1-2, the full variable domain reads SQTIHQWPATLVQPVGSPLSLECTVEGTSNPNLYWYRQAAGRGLQLLFYSVGIGQISSEVPQNLSASRPQDRQFILSSKKLLLSDSGFYLCAWSVPRAGYTFGSGTRLTVV.

This chain connects TRBV23-1 to TRBJ2-7; possibly TRBD1 for D (5 bases). TRBV23-1 is recorded as an ORF, its role being uncertain. CDR3 length equals 11 residues. Deletions cut 7 bases from V and 4 bases from J, with 8 bases between. The CDR3 reads CASIREYEQYF. For the CDR3, the DNA is TGCGCCAGCATCAGGGAATACGAGCAGTACTTC.

The gene calls are TRBV11-1 and TRBJ2-7, with a tentative D call TRBD2 (6 bases). Trimming took off 4 bases at V and 0 bases at J, with 10 bases between the two ends. The CDR3 has 14 residues. Per the germline V gene, CDR1 is SGHAT and CDR2 is FQDESV (reference sequence). CDR3 sequence: CASSWGVGSYEQYF. Here the CDR3 DNA reads TGTGCCAGCAGCTGGGGGGTCGGCTCCTACGAGCAGTACTTC.

The sample holds one count of this clone. The rearrangement links TRBV11-3 to TRBJ1-2; D gene ambiguous. CDR1 and CDR2 (germline): SGHNT, YENEEA. V dropped 5 bases and J dropped 4 bases, with 14 bases sitting between them. CDR3 length: 14 amino acids. CDR3 sequence (DNA): TGTGCCAGCAGCCCGCCCCCTATGTCCTATGGCTACACCTTC. This translates into CASSPPPMSYGYTF.

The sample holds a few counts of this clone. V is TRBV27 and J is TRBJ1-2; 8 nucleotides align to TRBD1. The V segment lost 2 bases and the J segment 8 bases; nucleotides outside the gene matches: 7. The CDR3 totals 14 residues. Germline-derived CDR1 and CDR2 are MNHEY and SMNVEV (reference sequence). CDR3 nucleotides: TGTGCCAGCAGTTTACGAGGACAGGGAGAAGGCTACACCTTC. This codes for CASSLRGQGEGYTF.

This chain connects TRBV12-5 to TRBJ2-5; 7 bases align to TRBD1. Per germline, CDR1 LGHNT and CDR2 FRNRAP. V lost 6 bases and J lost 1; bases outside the gene matches: 5. This CDR3 spans 14 amino acids. The CDR3 DNA follows: TGTGCTAGTGGCACGGGACAGATCCAAGAGACCCAGTACTTC. This codes for CASGTGQIQETQYF.

The V gene is TRBV4-1, the J gene TRBJ2-1; D may correspond to TRBD1 or TRBD2 (6 bases each). Trimming left V 4 bases short and J 8 bases short, with 21 bases between. The CDR3 has 16 residues. Germline V lookup: CDR1 MGHRA, CDR2 YSYEKL. The CDR3 DNA sequence: TGCGCCAGCAGCCCCAGCCGGGGGCTCGTTACCCATGAGCAGTTCTTC. Amino acid sequence: CASSPSRGLVTHEQFF.

The rearrangement links TRBV21-1 to TRBJ2-2. TRBV21-1 corresponds to a pseudogene. The CDR3 has 16 amino acids. The CDR3 loop is CASSKGRRPESGELFF. CDR3 in DNA: TGTGCCAGCAGCAAAGGAAGAAGGCCTGAGTCCGGGGAGCTGTTTTTT.

V gene TRBV2 combines with J gene TRBJ1-1; no firm D call. The length of the CDR3 is 12 residues. Between the trimmed V and J ends, which lost 8 bases and 3 bases, there was a span of 10 bases. Germline CDR1 SNHLY, CDR2 FYNNEI. The CDR3 reads CASLPDHTEAFF. As DNA, the CDR3 is TGTGCCAGCCTTCCGGACCACACTGAAGCTTTCTTT.

The genes are TRBV29-1 and TRBJ2-3, with TRBD2 matching 16 bases. The germline gives CDR1 SQVTM, CDR2 ANQGSEA. The CDR3 loop spans 17 amino acids. J lost 6 bases, V lost 8 bases, and 14 bases had no gene match. In nucleotides, the CDR3 is TGCAGCATACCGGGACTAGCGGGAGGGCGGGAGATGGATACGCAGTATTTT. Protein sequence: CSIPGLAGGREMDTQYF.

The chain has TRBV29-1 and TRBJ1-2; a weak D match, TRBD1 (5 bases). Germline CDR1 SQVTM, CDR2 ANQGSEA. Trimming shortened V by 0 bases and J by 8 bases, and 7 bases separated the two germline ends. The CDR3 is 11 residues long. DNA of the CDR3: TGCAGCGTTGAAGATCGGGGCGGCTACACCTTC. This encodes CSVEDRGGYTF.

The chain recombines TRBV13 with TRBJ1-1, with 8 bases aligning to TRBD1. The germline V gene encodes CDR1 PRHDT and CDR2 FYEKMQ (reference sequence). The CDR3 has 12 residues. The ends lost 9 bases at V and 2 bases at J; junction bases unmatched: 2. CDR3 sequence: CASGQGNTEAFF. The DNA for the CDR3 is TGTGCCAGTGGACAGGGTAACACTGAAGCTTTCTTT.

This clone was seen a few times. DNA for the CDR3: TGTGCCAGCAGCTCGTACGGTGGGGATGGCTACACCTTC. It codes for CASSSYGGDGYTF. V gene TRBV7-9 combines with J gene TRBJ1-2; D is unclear. The CDR3 runs to 13 residues. Trimming removed 4 bases from V and 6 bases from J, with 12 bases in between. CDR1 and CDR2 (germline): SEHNR, FQNEAQ (reference sequence). Variable domain in full (rest from reference TRBV7-9 and TRBJ1-2): DTGVSQNPRHKITKRGQNVTFRCDPISEHNRLYWYRQTLGQGPEFLTYFQNEAQLEKSRLLSDRFSAERPKGSFSTLEIQRTEQGDSAMYLCASSSYGGDGYTFGSGTRLTVV.

The CDR3 bases are TGTGCCAGCAGTTATTTCGCAGGGGTGGGCTATGGCTACACCTTC. Its translation: CASSYFAGVGYGYTF. The genes are TRBV6-5 and TRBJ1-2; maybe TRBD1 (6 bases). The CDR3 consists of 15 residues. Germline CDR1 and CDR2: MNHEY and SVGAGI. V gave up 3 bases and J gave up 4 bases, with 15 bases separating them.